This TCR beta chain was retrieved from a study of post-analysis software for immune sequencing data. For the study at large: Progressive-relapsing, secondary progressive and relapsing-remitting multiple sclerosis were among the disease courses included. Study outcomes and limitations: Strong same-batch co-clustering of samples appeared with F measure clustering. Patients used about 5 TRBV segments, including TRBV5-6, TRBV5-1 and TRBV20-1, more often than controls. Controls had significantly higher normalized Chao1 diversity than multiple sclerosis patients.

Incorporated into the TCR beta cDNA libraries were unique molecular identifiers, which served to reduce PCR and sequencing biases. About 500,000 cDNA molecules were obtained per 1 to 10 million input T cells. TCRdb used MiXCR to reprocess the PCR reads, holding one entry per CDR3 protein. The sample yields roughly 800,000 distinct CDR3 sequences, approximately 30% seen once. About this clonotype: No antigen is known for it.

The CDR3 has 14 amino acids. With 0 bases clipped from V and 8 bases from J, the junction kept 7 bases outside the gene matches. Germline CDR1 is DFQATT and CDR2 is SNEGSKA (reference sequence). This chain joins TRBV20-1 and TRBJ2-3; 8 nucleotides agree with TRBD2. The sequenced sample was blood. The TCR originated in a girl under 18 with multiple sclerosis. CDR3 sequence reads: CSARDRSGASTQYF. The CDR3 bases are TGCAGTGCTAGAGATCGTAGCGGGGCCAGTACGCAGTATTTT.